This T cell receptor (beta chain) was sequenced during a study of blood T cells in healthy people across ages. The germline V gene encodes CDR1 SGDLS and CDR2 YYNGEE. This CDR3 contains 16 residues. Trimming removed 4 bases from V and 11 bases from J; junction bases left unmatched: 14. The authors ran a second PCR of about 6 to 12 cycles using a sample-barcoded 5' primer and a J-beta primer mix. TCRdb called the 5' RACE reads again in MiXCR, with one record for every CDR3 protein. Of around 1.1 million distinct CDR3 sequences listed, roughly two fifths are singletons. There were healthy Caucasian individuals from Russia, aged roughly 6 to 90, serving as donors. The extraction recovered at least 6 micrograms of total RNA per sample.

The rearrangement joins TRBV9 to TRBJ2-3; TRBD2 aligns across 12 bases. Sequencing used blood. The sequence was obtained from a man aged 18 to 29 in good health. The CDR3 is CASSSPSGGALVEQYF. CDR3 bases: TGTGCCAGCAGCAGCCCTAGCGGGGGGGCCTTAGTTGAGCAGTATTTT.